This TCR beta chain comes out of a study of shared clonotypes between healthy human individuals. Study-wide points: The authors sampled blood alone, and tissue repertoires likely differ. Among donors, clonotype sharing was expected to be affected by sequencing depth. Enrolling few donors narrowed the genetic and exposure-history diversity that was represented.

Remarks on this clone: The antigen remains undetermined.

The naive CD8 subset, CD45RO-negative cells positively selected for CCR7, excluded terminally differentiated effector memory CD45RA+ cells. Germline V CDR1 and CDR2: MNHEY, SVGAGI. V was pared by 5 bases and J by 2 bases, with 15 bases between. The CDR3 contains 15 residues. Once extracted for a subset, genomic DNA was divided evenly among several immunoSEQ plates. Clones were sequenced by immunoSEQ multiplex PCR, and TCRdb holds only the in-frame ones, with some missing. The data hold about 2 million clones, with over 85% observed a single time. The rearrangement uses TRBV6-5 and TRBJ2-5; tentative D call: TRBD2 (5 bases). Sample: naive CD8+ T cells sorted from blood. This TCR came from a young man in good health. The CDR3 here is CASSPEGAEQETQYF. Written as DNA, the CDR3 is TGTGCCAGCAGTCCGGAAGGAGCGGAGCAAGAGACCCAGTACTTC.